This T cell receptor (beta chain) is drawn from a study of OX40 agonist ivuxolimab in advanced cancers. The table came from immunoSEQ multiplex PCR; TCRdb's copy has only in-frame clones and leaves some out. Of approximately 84,000 clones listed, around four fifths are singletons. CDR3 size: 16 residues. Germline loops: CDR1 MDHEN, CDR2 SYDVKM. V was pared by 4 bases and J by 4 bases, with 9 bases of the junction left unmatched. Sequences were derived from CD4+ or CD8+ T cells sorted from blood, sampled in a trial of the OX40 agonist ivuxolimab. The chain couples TRBV28 to TRBJ2-3; 9 bases map to TRBD2. The sequence was obtained from an adult with an advanced solid tumor such as melanoma, head and neck, liver or kidney cancer. The DNA of the CDR3 is TGTGCCAGCAGTTCTCCGAGCGGGGGGTTGTCAGATACGCAGTATTTT. The encoded protein is CASSSPSGGLSDTQYF.